This T cell receptor (beta chain) was captured by sequencing in a study of CD8+ T cells in alopecia areata. Study overall: Severity scoring for treated patients was based on the percentage of affected scalp area.

Extracted RNA was reverse transcribed, and the resulting cDNA served as sequencing template. This table comes from immunoSEQ multiplex PCR, and its TCRdb copy is limited to in-frame clones, with some not included. The sample lists approximately 210,000 clones; roughly 44% were seen once. The sample's treatment: oral pan-JAK inhibitor, 5-10 mg twice daily. This CDR3 contains 13 residues. V was shortened by 1 base and J by 3 bases, with 1 base between the two germline ends. CDR1 MGHRA and CDR2 YSYEKL come from the germline V gene. This receptor was identified in a human donor with alopecia areata. The genes are TRBV4-1 and TRBJ2-6; the D is unclear. The source was CD4+ T cells sorted from blood, collected between weeks 36 and 40, from a patient treated with tofacitinib. The DNA for the CDR3 is TGCGCCAGCAGCCAAGGTGGGGCCAACGTCCTGACTTTC. Translation: CASSQGGANVLTF.